Sequencing of this T cell receptor beta chain was carried out in a study of early T cells in non-severe SARS-CoV-2 infection. After removal of 6 bases from V and 2 bases from J, the junction contained 24 bases not matched to a gene. This CDR3 is built from 20 residues. Many counts were recorded for this clonotype. Its antigen remains unidentified. Study findings and constraints: Lookups in VDJdb leaned toward anti-spike CD8 responses and missed private and CD4 specificities.

Unique molecular identifiers (one per individual cDNA molecule) were attached. TCRdb re-analysed the 5' RACE reads in MiXCR, keeping a single row per CDR3 protein. The table has roughly 30,000 distinct CDR3 sequences, 4.6% seen once. The sequencing sample was made of whole blood. The chain links TRBV12-3 or TRBV12-4 to TRBJ2-7, with TRBD1 matching over 8 bases. The TCR comes from an adult who was a healthcare worker with PCR-confirmed SARS-CoV-2 infection or an uninfected control (not recorded which). In DNA, the CDR3 is TGTGCCAGCAGCGGACGAGGGAAGGACAGGGTTAGGACCCAGACCTACGAGCAGTACTTC. Translated, it gives CASSGRGKDRVRTQTYEQYF.